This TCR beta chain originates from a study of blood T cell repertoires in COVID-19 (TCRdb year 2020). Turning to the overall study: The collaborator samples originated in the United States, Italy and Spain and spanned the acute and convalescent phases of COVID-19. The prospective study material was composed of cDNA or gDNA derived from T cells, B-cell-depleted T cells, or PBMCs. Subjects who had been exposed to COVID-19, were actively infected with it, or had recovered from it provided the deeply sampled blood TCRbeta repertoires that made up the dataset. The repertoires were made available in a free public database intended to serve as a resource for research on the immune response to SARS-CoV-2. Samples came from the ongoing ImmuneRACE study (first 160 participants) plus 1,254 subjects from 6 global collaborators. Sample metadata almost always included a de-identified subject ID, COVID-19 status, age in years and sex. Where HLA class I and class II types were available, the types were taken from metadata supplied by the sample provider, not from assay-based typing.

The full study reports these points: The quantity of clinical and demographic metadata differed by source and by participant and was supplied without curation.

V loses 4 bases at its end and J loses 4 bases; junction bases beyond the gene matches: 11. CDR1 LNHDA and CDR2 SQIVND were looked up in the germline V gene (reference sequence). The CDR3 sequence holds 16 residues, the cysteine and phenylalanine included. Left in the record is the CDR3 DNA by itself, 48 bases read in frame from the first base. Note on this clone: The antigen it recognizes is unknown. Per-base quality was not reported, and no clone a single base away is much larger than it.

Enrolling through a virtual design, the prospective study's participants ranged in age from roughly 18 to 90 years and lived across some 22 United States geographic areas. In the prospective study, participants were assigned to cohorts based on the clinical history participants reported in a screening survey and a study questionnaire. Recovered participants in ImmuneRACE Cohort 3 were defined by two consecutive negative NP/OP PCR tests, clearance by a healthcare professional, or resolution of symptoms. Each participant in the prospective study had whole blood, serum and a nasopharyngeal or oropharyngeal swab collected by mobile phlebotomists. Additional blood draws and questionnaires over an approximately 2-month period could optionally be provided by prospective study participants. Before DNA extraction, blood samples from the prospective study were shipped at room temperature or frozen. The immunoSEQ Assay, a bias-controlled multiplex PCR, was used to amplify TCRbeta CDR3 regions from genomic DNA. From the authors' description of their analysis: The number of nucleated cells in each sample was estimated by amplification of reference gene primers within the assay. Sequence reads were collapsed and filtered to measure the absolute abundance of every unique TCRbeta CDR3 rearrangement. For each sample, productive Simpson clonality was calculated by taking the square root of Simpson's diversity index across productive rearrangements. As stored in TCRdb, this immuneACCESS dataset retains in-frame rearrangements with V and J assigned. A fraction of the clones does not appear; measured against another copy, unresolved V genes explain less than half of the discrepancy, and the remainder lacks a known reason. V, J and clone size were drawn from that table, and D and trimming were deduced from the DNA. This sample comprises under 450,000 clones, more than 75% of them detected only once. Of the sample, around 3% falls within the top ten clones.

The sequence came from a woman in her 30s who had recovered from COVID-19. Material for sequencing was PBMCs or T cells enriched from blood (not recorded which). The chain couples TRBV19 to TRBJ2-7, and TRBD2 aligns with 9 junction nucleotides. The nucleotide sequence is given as TGTGCCAGTAGTACCCCTCCTAGGCGGGAGGGGTACGAGCAGTACTTC. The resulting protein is CASSTPPRREGYEQYF.